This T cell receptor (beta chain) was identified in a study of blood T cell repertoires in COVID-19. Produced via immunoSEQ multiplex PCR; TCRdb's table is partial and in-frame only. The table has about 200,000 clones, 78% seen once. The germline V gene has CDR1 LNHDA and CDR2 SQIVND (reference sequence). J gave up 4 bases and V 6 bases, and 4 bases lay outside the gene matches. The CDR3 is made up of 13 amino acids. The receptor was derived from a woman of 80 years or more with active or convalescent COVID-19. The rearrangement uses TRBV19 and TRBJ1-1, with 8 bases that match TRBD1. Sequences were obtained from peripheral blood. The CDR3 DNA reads TGTGCCAGTAGAGAACAGGGGGTCACTGAAGCTTTCTTT. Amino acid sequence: CASREQGVTEAFF.